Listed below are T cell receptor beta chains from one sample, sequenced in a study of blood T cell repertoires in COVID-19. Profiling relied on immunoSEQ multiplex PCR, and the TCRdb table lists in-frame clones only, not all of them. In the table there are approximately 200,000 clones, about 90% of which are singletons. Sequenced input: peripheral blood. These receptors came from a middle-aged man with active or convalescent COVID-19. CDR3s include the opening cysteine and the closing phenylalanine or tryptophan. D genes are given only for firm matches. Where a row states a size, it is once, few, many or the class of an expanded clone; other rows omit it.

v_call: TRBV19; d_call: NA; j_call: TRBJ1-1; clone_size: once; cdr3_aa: CASMEGWNTEAFF; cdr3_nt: TGTGCCAGTATGGAGGGGTGGAACACTGAAGCTTTCTTT
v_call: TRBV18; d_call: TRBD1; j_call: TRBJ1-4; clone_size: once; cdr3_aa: CASSLNRGANEKLFF; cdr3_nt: TGTGCCAGCTCACTTAACAGGGGTGCTAATGAAAAACTGTTTTTT
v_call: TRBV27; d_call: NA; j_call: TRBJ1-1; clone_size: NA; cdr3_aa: CASSLDGVAVGMNTEAFF; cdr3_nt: TGTGCCAGCAGTTTAGACGGCGTAGCGGTAGGGATGAACACTGAAGCTTTCTTT
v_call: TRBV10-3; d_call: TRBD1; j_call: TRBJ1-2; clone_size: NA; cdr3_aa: CAIRVGQLIGDGYTF; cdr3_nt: TGTGCCATCAGGGTGGGACAGCTTATAGGGGATGGCTACACCTTC
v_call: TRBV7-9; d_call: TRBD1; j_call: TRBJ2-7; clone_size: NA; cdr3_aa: CASSLGRTGLAYEQYF; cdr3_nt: TGTGCCAGCAGCTTAGGGAGGACAGGGCTAGCATACGAGCAGTACTTC
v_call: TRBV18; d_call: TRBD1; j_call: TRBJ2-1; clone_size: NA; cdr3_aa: CASSGVRGPVYNEQFF; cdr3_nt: TGTGCCAGCTCAGGCGTCAGGGGGCCCGTTTACAATGAGCAGTTCTTC
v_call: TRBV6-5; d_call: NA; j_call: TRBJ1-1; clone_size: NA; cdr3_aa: CASSYSTGEAFF; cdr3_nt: TGTGCCAGCAGTTACTCGACGGGTGAAGCTTTCTTT
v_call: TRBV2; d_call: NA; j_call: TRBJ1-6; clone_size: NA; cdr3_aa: CASSEARGSPLHF; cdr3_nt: TGTGCCAGCAGTGAAGCACGAGGATCACCCCTCCACTTT
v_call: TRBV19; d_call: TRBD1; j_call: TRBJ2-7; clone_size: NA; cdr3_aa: CASAWGTGIYEQYF; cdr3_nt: TGTGCCAGCGCCTGGGGGACAGGGATCTACGAGCAGTACTTC
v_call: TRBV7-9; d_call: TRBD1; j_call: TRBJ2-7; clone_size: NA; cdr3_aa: CATGDRTYEQYF; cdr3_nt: TGTGCCACCGGGGACAGGACCTACGAGCAGTACTTC
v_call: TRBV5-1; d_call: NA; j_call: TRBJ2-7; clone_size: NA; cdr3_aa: CASSLANGPPWEQYF; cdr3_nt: TGCGCCAGCAGCTTGGCCAATGGGCCCCCCTGGGAGCAGTACTTC
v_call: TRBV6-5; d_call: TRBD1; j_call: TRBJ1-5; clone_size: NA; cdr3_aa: CASSYWAGGISQPQHF; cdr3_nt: TGTGCCAGCAGTTACTGGGCAGGGGGCATTAGTCAGCCCCAGCATTTT
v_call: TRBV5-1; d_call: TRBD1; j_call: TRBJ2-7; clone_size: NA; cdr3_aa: CASSLEEGALGEQYF; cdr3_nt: TGCGCCAGCAGCTTGGAAGAGGGGGCCCTGGGCGAGCAGTACTTC
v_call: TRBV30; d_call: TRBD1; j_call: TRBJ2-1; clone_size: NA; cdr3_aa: CAWSGTGPYNEQFF; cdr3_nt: TGTGCCTGGAGTGGGACAGGTCCCTACAATGAGCAGTTCTTC
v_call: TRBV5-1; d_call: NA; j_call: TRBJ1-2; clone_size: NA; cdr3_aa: CASSPNSQGYGYTF; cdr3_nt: TGCGCCAGCAGTCCCAACTCCCAGGGGTATGGCTACACCTTC